The clone carrying this T cell receptor (beta chain) was recorded many times. Antigen specificity is unknown. Individual cDNA molecules were tagged with unique molecular identifiers, the study reported. Each CDR3 protein gets one entry after TCRdb re-called the 5' RACE reads with MiXCR. Among 30,000 to 45,000 distinct CDR3 sequences, 8.5% to 10% were seen once, and the ten largest hold approximately 12%. The entry originates in a study of early T cells in non-severe SARS-CoV-2 infection. Across the study: RNA in bulk from unsorted whole blood was sequenced, and chains were unpaired. General study findings and limits: Database matching using VDJdb favored anti-spike CD8 responses, with private and CD4 specificities left missing.

Sequencing was done on a sample of whole blood. The TCR originated in an adult who was a healthcare worker with PCR-confirmed SARS-CoV-2 infection or an uninfected control (not recorded which).

The CDR3 nucleotides read TGTGCCAGCAGTTTCTTGGGCGCCCATCAGCCCCAGCATTTT. Translating gives CASSFLGAHQPQHF. This chain connects TRBV12-3 or TRBV12-4 to TRBJ1-5; no clear D. CDR3 length: 14 amino acids. The ends were cut back, 3 bases at V and 5 bases at J, with 11 bases in the middle.